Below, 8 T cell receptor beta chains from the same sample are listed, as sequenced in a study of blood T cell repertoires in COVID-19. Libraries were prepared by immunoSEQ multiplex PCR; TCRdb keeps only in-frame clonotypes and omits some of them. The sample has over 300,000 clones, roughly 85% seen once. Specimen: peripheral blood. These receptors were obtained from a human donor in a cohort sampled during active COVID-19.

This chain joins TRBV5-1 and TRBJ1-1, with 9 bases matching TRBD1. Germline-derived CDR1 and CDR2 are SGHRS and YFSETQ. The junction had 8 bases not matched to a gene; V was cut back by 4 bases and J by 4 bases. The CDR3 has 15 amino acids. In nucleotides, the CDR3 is TGCGCCAGCAGCAGTGGACAGGGGACGGGCACTGAAGCTTTCTTT. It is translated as CASSSGQGTGTEAFF.

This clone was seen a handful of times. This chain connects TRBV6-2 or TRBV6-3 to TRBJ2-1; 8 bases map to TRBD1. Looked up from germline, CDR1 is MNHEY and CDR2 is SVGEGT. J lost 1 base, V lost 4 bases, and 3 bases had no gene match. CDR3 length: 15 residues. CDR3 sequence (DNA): TGTGCCAGCAGTTGGACAGGGATTTCCTACAATGAGCAGTTCTTC. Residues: CASSWTGISYNEQFF.

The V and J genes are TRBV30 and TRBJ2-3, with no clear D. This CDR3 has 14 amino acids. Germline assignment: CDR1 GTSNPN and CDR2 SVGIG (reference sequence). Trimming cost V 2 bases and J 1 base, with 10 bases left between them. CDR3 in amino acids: CAWSLARGTDTQYF. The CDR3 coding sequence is TGTGCCTGGAGTTTAGCCCGCGGCACAGATACGCAGTATTTT.

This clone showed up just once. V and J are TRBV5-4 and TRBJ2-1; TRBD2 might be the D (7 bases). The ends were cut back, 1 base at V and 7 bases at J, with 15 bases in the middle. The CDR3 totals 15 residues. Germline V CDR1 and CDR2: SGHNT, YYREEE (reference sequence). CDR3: CASSLKVGGPNEQFF. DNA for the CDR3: TGTGCCAGCAGCTTGAAGGTGGGGGGGCCAAATGAGCAGTTCTTC. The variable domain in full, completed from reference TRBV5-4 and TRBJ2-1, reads ETGVTQSPTHLIKTRGQQVTLRCSSQSGHNTVSWYQQALGQGPQFIFQYYREEENGRGNFPPRFSGLQFPNYSSELNVNALELDDSALYLCASSLKVGGPNEQFFGPGTRLTVL.

CDR3 protein: CASSPDRTSSGNTIYF. The CDR3 DNA sequence: TGTGCCAGCAGCCCGGACAGGACAAGCTCTGGAAACACCATATATTTT. The chain employs TRBV7-9 and TRBJ1-3; TRBD1 matches at 7 bases. The V gene end was trimmed by 5 bases and the J gene end by 0 bases; junction bases not matched to a gene: 7. CDR1 is SEHNR, CDR2 FQNEAQ, per germline (reference sequence). This CDR3 comprises 16 residues.

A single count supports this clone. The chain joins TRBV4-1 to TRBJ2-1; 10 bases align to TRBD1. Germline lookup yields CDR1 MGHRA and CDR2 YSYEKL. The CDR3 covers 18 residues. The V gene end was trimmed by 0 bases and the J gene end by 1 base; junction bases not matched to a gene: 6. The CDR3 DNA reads TGCGCCAGCAGCCAAGACCCGGGACAGGGGTCGTCCTACAATGAGCAGTTCTTC. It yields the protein CASSQDPGQGSSYNEQFF.

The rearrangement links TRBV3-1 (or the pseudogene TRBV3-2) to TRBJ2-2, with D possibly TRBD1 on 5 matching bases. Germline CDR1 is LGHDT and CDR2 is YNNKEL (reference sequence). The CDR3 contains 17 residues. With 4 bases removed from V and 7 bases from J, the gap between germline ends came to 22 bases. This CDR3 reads CASSLVNGRAKNGELFF. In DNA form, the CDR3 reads TGTGCCAGCAGCCTCGTAAACGGCAGGGCTAAAAACGGGGAGCTGTTTTTT.

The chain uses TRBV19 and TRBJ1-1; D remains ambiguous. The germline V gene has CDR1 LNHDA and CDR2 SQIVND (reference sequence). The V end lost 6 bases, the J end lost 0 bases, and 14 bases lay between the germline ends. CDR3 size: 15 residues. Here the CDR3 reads CASSHLSGVNTEAFF. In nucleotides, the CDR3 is TGTGCCAGTAGCCATCTGAGCGGGGTGAACACTGAAGCTTTCTTT.